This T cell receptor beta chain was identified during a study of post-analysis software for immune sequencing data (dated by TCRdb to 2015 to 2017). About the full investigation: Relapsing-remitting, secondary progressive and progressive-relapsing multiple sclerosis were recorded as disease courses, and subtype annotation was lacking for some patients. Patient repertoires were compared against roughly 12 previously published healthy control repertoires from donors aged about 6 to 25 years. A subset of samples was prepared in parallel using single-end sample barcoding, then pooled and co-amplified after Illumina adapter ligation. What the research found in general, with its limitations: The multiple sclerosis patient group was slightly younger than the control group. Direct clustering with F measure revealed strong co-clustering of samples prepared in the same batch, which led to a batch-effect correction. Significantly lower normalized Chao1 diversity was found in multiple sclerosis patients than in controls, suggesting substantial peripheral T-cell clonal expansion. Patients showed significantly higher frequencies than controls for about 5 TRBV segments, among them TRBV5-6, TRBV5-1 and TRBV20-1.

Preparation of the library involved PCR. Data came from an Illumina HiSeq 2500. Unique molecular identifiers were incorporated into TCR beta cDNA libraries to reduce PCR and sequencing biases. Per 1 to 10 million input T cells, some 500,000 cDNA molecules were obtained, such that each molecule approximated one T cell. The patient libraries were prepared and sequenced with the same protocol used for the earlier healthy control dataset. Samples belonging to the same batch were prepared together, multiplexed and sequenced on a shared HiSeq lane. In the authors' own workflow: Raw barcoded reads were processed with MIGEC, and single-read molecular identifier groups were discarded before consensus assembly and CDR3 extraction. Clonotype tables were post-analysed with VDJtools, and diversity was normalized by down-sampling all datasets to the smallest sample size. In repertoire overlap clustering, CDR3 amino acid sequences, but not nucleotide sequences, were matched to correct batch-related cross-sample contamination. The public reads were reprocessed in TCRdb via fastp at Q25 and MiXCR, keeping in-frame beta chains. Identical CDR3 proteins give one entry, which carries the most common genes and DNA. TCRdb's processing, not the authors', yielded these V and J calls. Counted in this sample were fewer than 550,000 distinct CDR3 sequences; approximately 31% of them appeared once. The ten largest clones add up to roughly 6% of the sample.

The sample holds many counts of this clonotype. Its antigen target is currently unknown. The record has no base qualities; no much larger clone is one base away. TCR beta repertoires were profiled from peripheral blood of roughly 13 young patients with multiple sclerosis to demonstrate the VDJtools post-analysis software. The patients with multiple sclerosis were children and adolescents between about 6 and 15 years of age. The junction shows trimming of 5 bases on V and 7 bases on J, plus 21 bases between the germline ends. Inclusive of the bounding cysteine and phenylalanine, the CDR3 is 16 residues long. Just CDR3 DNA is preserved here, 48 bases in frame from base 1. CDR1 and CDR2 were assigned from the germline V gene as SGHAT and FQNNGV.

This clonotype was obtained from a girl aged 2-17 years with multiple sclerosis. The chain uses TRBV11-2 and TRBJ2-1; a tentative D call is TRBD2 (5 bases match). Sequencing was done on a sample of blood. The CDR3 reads CASSRVGEKPTNEQFF. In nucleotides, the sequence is TGTGCCAGCAGCCGGGTGGGAGAGAAACCAACAAATGAGCAGTTCTTC.